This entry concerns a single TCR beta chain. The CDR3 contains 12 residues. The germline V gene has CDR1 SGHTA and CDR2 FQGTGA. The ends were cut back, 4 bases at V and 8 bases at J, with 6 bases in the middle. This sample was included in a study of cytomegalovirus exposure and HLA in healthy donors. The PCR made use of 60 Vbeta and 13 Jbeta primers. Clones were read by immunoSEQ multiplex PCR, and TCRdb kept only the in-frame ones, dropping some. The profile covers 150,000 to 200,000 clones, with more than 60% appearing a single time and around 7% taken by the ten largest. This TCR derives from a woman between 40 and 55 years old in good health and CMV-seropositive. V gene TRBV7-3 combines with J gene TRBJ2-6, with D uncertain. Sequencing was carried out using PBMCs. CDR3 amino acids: CASSSTPNVLTF. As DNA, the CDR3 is TGTGCCAGCAGCTCTACCCCCAACGTCCTGACTTTC. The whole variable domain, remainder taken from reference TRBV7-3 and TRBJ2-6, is GAGVSQTPSNKVTEKGKYVELRCDPISGHTALYWYRQSLGQGPEFLIYFQGTGAADDSGLPNDRFFAVRPEGSVSTLKIQRTERGDSAVYLCASSSTPNVLTFGAGSRLTVL.